This TCR beta chain came from a study of blood T cell repertoires in COVID-19. The germline V gene encodes CDR1 MGHDK and CDR2 SYGVNS. With V trimmed by 6 bases and J by 8 bases, 13 bases remained unmatched. CDR3 length equals 16 residues. The method was immunoSEQ multiplex PCR; TCRdb's version includes in-frame clones alone and lacks a portion of them. The sample yields tens of thousands of clones, roughly 88% seen once. In its sample, this clone was seen once. The material sequenced was peripheral blood. The receptor was derived from a woman in her fifties or sixties in a cohort sampled during active COVID-19. The chain combines TRBV25-1 with TRBJ2-1; 10 bases are shared with TRBD2. CDR3 residues: CASSSTTSGIRDEQFF. CDR3 coding DNA: TGTGCCAGCAGCAGTACTACTAGCGGGATAAGGGATGAGCAGTTCTTC.